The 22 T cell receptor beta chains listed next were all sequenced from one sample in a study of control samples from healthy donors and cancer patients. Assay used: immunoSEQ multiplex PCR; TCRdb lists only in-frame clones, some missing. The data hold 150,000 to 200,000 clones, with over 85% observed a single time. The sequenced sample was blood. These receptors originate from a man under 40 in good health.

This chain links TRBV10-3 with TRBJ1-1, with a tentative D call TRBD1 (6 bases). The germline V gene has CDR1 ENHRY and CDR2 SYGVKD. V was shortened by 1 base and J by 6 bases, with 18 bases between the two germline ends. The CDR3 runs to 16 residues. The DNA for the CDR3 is TGTGCCATCAGTGAGTGGGACACGGGGGGGGAAGCTGAAGCTTTCTTT. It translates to CAISEWDTGGEAEAFF.

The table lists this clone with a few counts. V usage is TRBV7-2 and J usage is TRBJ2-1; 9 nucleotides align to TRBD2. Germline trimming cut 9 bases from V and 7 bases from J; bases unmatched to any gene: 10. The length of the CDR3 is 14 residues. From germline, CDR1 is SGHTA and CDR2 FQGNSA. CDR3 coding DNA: TGTGCCAGGAAACGCCCGGGACTAGCAAATGAGCAGTTCTTC. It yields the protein CARKRPGLANEQFF.

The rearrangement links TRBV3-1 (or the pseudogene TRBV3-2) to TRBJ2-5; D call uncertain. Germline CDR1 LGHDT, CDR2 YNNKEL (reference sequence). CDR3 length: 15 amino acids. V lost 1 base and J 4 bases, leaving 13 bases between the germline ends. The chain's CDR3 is CASSQAMRWGETQYF. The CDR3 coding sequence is TGTGCCAGCAGCCAAGCAATGAGGTGGGGAGAGACCCAGTACTTC.

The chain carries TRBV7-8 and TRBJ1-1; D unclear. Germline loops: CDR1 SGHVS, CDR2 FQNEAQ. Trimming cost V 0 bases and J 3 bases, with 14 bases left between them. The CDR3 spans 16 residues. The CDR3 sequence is CASSLARSLGYTEAFF. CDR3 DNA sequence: TGTGCCAGCAGCTTAGCGCGATCACTGGGGTACACTGAAGCTTTCTTT.

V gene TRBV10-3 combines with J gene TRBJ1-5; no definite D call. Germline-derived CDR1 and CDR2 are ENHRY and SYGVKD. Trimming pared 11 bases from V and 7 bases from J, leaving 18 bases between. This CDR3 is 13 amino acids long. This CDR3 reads CASSEGKGQPQHF. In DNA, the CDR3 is TGTGCCTCCAGTGAAGGGAAGGGACAGCCCCAGCATTTT.

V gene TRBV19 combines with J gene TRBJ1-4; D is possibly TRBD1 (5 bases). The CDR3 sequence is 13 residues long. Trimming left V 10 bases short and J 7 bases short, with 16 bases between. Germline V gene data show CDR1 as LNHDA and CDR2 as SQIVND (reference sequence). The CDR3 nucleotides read TGTGCCACTGCGGGGGGGTCGGGTGAAAAACTGTTTTTT. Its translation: CATAGGSGEKLFF.

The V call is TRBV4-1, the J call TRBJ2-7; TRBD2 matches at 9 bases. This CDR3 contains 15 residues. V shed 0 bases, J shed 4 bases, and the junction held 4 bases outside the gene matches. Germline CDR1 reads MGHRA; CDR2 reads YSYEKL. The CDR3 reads CASSQDPLAGYEQYF. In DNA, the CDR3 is TGCGCCAGCAGCCAAGATCCGCTAGCGGGATACGAGCAGTACTTC.

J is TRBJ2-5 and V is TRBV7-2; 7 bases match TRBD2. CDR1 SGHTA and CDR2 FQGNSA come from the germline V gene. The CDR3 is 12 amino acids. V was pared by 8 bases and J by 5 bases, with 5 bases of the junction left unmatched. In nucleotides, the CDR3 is TGTGCCAGCGGGAGGGCGGACGAGACCCAGTACTTC. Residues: CASGRADETQYF.

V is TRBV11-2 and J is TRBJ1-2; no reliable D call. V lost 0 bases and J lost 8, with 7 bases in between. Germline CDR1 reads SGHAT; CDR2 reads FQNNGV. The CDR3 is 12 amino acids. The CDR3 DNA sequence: TGTGCCAGCAGCTTAGACGGAACGGGCTACACCTTC. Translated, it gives CASSLDGTGYTF.

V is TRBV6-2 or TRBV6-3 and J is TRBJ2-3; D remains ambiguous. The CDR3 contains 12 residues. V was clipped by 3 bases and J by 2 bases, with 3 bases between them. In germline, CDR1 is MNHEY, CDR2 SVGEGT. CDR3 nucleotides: TGTGCCAGCAGTTATCCCACAGATACGCAGTATTTT. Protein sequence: CASSYPTDTQYF.

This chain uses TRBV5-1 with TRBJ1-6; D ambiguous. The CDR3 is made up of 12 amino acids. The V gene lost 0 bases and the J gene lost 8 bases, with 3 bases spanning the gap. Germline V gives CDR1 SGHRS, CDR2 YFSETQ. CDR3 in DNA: TGCGCCAGCAGCTTGGACGATTCACCCCTCCACTTT. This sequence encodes CASSLDDSPLHF.

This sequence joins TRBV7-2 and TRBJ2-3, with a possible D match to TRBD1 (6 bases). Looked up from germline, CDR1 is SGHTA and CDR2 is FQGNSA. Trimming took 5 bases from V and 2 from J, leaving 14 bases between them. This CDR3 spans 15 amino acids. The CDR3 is CASSLQGYYTDTQYF. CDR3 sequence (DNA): TGTGCCAGCAGCCTCCAGGGGTACTACACAGATACGCAGTATTTT.

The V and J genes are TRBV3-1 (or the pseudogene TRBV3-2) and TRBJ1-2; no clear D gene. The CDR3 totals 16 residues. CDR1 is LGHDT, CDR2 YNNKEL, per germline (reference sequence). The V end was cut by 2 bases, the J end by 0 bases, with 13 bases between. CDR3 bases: TGTGCCAGCAGCCAACAATCGCGGGGAGCTAACTATGGCTACACCTTC. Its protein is CASSQQSRGANYGYTF.

In DNA form, the CDR3 reads TGTGCCAGCAGGAGGGGACTTGATGAAAAACTGTTTTTT. It translates to CASRRGLDEKLFF. The chain recombines TRBV2 with TRBJ1-4, with D possibly matching TRBD1 (5 bases). Trimming cost V 6 bases and J 6 bases, with 11 bases left between them. The CDR3 loop spans 13 amino acids. Germline V CDR1 and CDR2: SNHLY, FYNNEI.

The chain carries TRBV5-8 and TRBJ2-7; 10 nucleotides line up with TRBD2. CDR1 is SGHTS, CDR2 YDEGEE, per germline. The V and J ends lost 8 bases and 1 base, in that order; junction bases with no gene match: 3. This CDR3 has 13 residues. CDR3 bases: TGTGCCAGTGGACTAGCGGTGTCCTACGAGCAGTACTTC. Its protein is CASGLAVSYEQYF. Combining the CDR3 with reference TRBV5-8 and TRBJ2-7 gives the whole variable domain EAGVTQSPTHLIKTRGQQATLRCSPISGHTSVYWYQQALGLGLQFLLWYDEGEERNRGNFPPRFSGRQFPNYSSELNVNALELEDSALYLCASGLAVSYEQYFGPGTRLTVT.

CDR3 residues: CASSQGVSTGGYEKLFF. CDR3 DNA sequence: TGTGCCAGCAGCCAAGGAGTTTCGACAGGGGGATATGAAAAACTGTTTTTT. The V call is TRBV4-2, the J call TRBJ1-4, with TRBD1 matching 9 bases. The germline gives CDR1 LGHNA, CDR2 YNFKEQ. The CDR3 is 17 amino acids. The ends lost 1 base at V and 6 bases at J; junction bases unmatched: 9.

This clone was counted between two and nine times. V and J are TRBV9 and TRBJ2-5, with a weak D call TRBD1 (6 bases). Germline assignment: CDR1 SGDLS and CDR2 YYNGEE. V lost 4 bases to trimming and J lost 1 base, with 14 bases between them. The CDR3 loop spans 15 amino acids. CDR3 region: CASSNRGQSQETQYF. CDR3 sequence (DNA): TGTGCCAGCAGCAACCGAGGACAGTCCCAAGAGACCCAGTACTTC. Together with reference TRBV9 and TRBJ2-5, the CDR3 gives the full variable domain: DSGVTQTPKHLITATGQRVTLRCSPRSGDLSVYWYQQSLDQGLQFLIQYYNGEERAKGNILERFSAQQFPDLHSELNLSSLELGDSALYFCASSNRGQSQETQYFGPGTRLLVL.

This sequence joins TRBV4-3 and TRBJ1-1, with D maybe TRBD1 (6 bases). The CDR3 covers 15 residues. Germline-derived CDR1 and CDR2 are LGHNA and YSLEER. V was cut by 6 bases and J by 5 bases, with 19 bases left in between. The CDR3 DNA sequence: TGCGCCAGCAGTCCCGTACAGGGTGGGAGTACTGAAGCTTTCTTT. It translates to CASSPVQGGSTEAFF.

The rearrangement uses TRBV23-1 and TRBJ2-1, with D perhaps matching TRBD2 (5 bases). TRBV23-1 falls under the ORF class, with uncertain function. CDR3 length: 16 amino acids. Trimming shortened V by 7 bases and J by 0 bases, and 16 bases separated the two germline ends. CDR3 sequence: CASTPRETSSYNEQFF. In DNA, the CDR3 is TGCGCCAGCACCCCGAGGGAAACTAGCTCCTACAATGAGCAGTTCTTC.

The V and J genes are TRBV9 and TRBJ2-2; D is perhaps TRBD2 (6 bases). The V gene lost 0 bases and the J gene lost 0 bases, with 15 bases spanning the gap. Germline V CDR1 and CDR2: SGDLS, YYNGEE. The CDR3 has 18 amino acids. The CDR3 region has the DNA TGTGCCAGCAGCGTAGCTCCAGCGGGCCACGCGAACACCGGGGAGCTGTTTTTT. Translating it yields CASSVAPAGHANTGELFF.

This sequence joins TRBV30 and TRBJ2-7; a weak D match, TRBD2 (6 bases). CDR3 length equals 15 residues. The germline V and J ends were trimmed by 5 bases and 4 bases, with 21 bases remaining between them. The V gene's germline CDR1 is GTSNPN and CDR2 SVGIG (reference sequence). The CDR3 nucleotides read TGTGCCTGGGGTCGTCGGGACTTTCCCGGGTACGAGCAGTACTTC. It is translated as CAWGRRDFPGYEQYF.

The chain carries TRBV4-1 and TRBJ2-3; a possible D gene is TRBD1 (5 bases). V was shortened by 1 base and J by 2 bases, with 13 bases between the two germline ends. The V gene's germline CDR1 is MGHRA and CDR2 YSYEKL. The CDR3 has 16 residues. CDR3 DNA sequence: TGCGCCAGCAGCCAAGGGACAACCCATTCCACAGATACGCAGTATTTT. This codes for CASSQGTTHSTDTQYF.